This TCR beta chain was sequenced in a study of T cells in Graves' hyperthyroidism and ophthalmopathy. At the level of the study: Peripheral blood was acquired at first diagnosis, ahead of any therapy whatsoever.

Looked up from germline, CDR1 is MGHRA and CDR2 is YSYEKL. CDR3 length: 15 residues. The germline V and J ends were trimmed by 0 bases and 4 bases, with 9 bases remaining between them. Amplified regions were TCR beta CDR3 sequences from RNA transcripts. HTBI primers were used for first-round RT-PCR of the TCR CDR3. TCRdb re-called the multiplex PCR reads with MiXCR, one entry per CDR3 protein. The sample lists roughly 530,000 distinct CDR3 sequences; roughly 18% were seen once. Study conclusions and caveats: Using 13 V-J features, a model discriminated ophthalmopathy from stable hyperthyroidism. In blood, most of the thyroid clonotypes expanded above 0.001 were also present.

In the case of this clonotype: Antigen specificity is unknown.

In making diagnoses, clinical symptoms, serum thyroxine and TRAb, thyroid ultrasound and orbital computed tomography were all used. The sample consisted of blood. The clonotype originates from a woman between 18 and 29 years old with Graves' ophthalmopathy. This rearrangement joins TRBV4-1 to TRBJ1-4; D may be TRBD1 (5 bases). The CDR3 coding sequence is TGCGCCAGCAGCCAAGAAGGGGCCCTTAATGAAAAACTGTTTTTT. This gives the protein CASSQEGALNEKLFF.